The 30 T cell receptor beta chains given below trace back to one sample, sequenced in a study of blood T cell repertoires in COVID-19. Generated by immunoSEQ multiplex PCR, the TCRdb table keeps only in-frame clones and is missing some. The sample has around 460,000 clones, roughly 90% seen once; the top ten hold roughly 0.87%. Sequenced sample: peripheral blood. These receptors were collected from a young man with COVID-19, enrolled during active disease.

The V gene is TRBV25-1, the J gene TRBJ2-3, with D possibly matching TRBD1 (8 bases). Germline CDR1 is MGHDK and CDR2 is SYGVNS. The CDR3 covers 16 residues. The V gene lost 9 bases and the J gene lost 1 base, with 20 bases spanning the gap. CDR3: CASRADRGGGTDTQYF. The CDR3 DNA reads as TGTGCCAGTCGGGCCGACAGGGGAGGGGGCACAGATACGCAGTATTTT.

The J gene is TRBJ2-7, the V gene TRBV30; tentative D call: TRBD2 (5 bases). V was shortened by 6 bases and J by 1 base, with 10 bases between the two germline ends. The CDR3 contains 12 residues. Germline V gives CDR1 GTSNPN, CDR2 SVGIG (reference sequence). DNA for the CDR3: TGTGCCTGCCAAGGACTGTCCTACGAGCAGTACTTC. Translating gives CACQGLSYEQYF.

This clone was observed once. The V gene is TRBV6-5, the J gene TRBJ2-3, with 7 bases matching TRBD2. The CDR3 is 15 amino acids. The germline CDR1 and CDR2 sequences are MNHEY and SVGAGI. V was clipped by 2 bases and J by 0 bases; unmatched bases: 2. The CDR3 protein is CASSYTGGSTDTQYF. The CDR3 coding sequence is TGTGCCAGCAGTTACACGGGAGGTAGCACAGATACGCAGTATTTT.

The chain links TRBV24-1 to TRBJ2-3; 8 bases map to TRBD2. CDR1 KGHDR and CDR2 SFDVKD come from the germline V gene. With V trimmed by 3 bases and J by 5 bases, 9 bases remained unmatched. The CDR3 consists of 16 residues. The CDR3 protein is CATSDPRAGEQDTQYF. The CDR3 DNA is TGTGCCACCAGTGATCCACGAGCGGGAGAGCAAGATACGCAGTATTTT.

The chain uses TRBV28 and TRBJ2-7, with 8 bases matching TRBD1. This CDR3 has 15 amino acids. J gave up 1 base and V 5 bases, and 7 bases lay outside the gene matches. Germline V gene data show CDR1 as MDHEN and CDR2 as SYDVKM. The CDR3 sequence: CASSPLRGHSYEQYF. CDR3 sequence (DNA): TGTGCCAGCAGTCCCCTCAGGGGGCATTCCTACGAGCAGTACTTC.

This chain links TRBV29-1 with TRBJ1-1; 9 bases fit TRBD1. Germline V gene data show CDR1 as SQVTM and CDR2 as ANQGSEA. The CDR3 loop spans 14 amino acids. V was clipped by 6 bases and J by 4 bases; unmatched bases: 9. The CDR3 sequence: CSVPGDREGTEAFF. The CDR3 nucleotides read TGCAGCGTCCCGGGGGACAGGGAGGGCACTGAAGCTTTCTTT. The full variable domain, with the rest looked up from reference TRBV29-1 and TRBJ1-1, is SAVISQKPSRDICQRGTSLTIQCQVDSQVTMMFWYRQQPGQSLTLIATANQGSEATYESGFVIDKFPISRPNLTFSTLTVSNMSPEDSSIYLCSVPGDREGTEAFFGQGTRLTVV.

The chain recombines TRBV4-1 with TRBJ2-3; 9 bases align to TRBD1. The CDR3 spans 16 residues. Trimming took 4 bases from V and 6 from J; bases not matched to a gene: 11. Germline V CDR1 and CDR2: MGHRA, YSYEKL. This CDR3 is CASSPGSGTGRDTQYF. CDR3 in DNA: TGCGCCAGCAGCCCAGGCTCCGGGACAGGGAGGGATACGCAGTATTTT.

V gene TRBV28 combines with J gene TRBJ1-3; D gene uncertain. Germline CDR1 reads MDHEN; CDR2 reads SYDVKM. V lost 0 bases and J 1 base, leaving 10 bases between the germline ends. This CDR3 is 16 amino acids long. CDR3 DNA sequence: TGTGCCAGCAGTTTATGGTCCTCCCGTTCTGGAAACACCATATATTTT. It is translated as CASSLWSSRSGNTIYF.

This chain links TRBV29-1 with TRBJ1-1; tentative D call: TRBD1 (5 bases). Germline assignment: CDR1 SQVTM and CDR2 ANQGSEA. The CDR3 has 13 residues. V was shortened by 7 bases and J by 0 bases, with 12 bases between the two germline ends. CDR3 region: CSASGIMNTEAFF. The CDR3 DNA is TGCAGCGCGTCAGGGATCATGAACACTGAAGCTTTCTTT.

The chain is built from TRBV30 and TRBJ1-1; possible D gene TRBD1, 5 bases. The CDR3 has 12 amino acids. The V end lost 3 bases, the J end lost 8 bases, and 13 bases lay between the germline ends. The germline V gene has CDR1 GTSNPN and CDR2 SVGIG (reference sequence). CDR3 coding DNA: TGTGCCTGGAGCGTCGCCAGGGTAGAAGCTTTCTTT. It translates to CAWSVARVEAFF.

The chain joins TRBV5-6 to TRBJ1-1; 7 bases agree with TRBD1. CDR1 is SGHDT and CDR2 is YYEEEE in the germline V gene. This CDR3 is built from 15 residues. V shed 1 base, J shed 2 bases, and the junction held 5 bases outside the gene matches. CDR3 region: CASSLYRGLNTEAFF. The CDR3 nucleotides read TGTGCCAGCAGCTTGTACAGGGGTTTAAACACTGAAGCTTTCTTT. Variable domain in full (rest from reference TRBV5-6 and TRBJ1-1): DAGVTQSPTHLIKTRGQQVTLRCSPKSGHDTVSWYQQALGQGPQFIFQYYEEEERQRGNFPDRFSGHQFPNYSSELNVNALLLGDSALYLCASSLYRGLNTEAFFGQGTRLTVV.

The chain has TRBV27 and TRBJ1-2, with 7 bases identical to TRBD1. The CDR3 totals 16 residues. CDR1 is MNHEY and CDR2 is SMNVEV in the germline V gene (reference sequence). After removal of 5 bases from V and 4 bases from J, the junction contained 13 bases not matched to a gene. This CDR3 is CASSAAQTGTLYGYTF. The CDR3 DNA reads TGTGCCAGCAGTGCAGCCCAGACAGGGACCCTCTATGGCTACACCTTC.

J is TRBJ2-7 and V is TRBV18; 9 bases line up with TRBD2. Trimming took 3 bases from V and 1 from J; bases not matched to a gene: 4. In germline, CDR1 is KGHSH, CDR2 LQKENI. This CDR3 is 15 amino acids long. In DNA, the CDR3 is TGTGCCAGCTCACCGGGACTAGCAAAGTCCTACGAGCAGTACTTC. Its protein product is CASSPGLAKSYEQYF.

This sequence joins TRBV11-3 and TRBJ2-1; 9 positions agree with TRBD2. Germline CDR1 and CDR2: SGHNT and YENEEA. CDR3 length: 15 amino acids. The J segment lost 0 bases and the V segment lost 6 bases, leaving 3 bases of the junction unmatched. The CDR3 sequence: CASRSGLASYNEQFF. The CDR3 bases are TGTGCCAGCAGATCGGGACTAGCCTCCTACAATGAGCAGTTCTTC.

The chain carries TRBV5-1 and TRBJ2-1; the D gene is possibly TRBD2 (6 bases). The CDR3 runs to 16 residues. The V gene's germline CDR1 is SGHRS and CDR2 YFSETQ. V lost 0 bases to trimming and J lost 0 bases, with 10 bases between them. The chain's CDR3 is CASSLAGGNSYNEQFF. The CDR3 DNA follows: TGCGCCAGCAGCTTGGCCGGGGGTAACTCCTACAATGAGCAGTTCTTC.

This clone was observed a single time. The V gene is TRBV24-1, the J gene TRBJ1-2; 8 positions match TRBD1. The CDR3 is made up of 13 amino acids. V lost 7 bases, J lost 4 bases, and 4 bases stayed unmatched. Germline V gene lookup returns CDR1 KGHDR and CDR2 SFDVKD. CDR3 amino acids: CATSRGQGYGYTF. The CDR3 DNA is TGTGCCACCAGCAGGGGGCAAGGCTATGGCTACACCTTC.

The rearrangement joins TRBV3-1 (or the pseudogene TRBV3-2) to TRBJ1-3; no definite D call. CDR1 is LGHDT, CDR2 YNNKEL, per germline (reference sequence). V was pared by 4 bases and J by 2 bases, with 9 bases between. This CDR3 region has 14 residues. The CDR3 reads CASSPSRAGNTIYF. CDR3 coding DNA: TGTGCCAGCAGCCCCTCCCGAGCTGGAAACACCATATATTTT.

The chain carries TRBV2 and TRBJ2-7; 9 bases line up with TRBD1. In germline, CDR1 is SNHLY, CDR2 FYNNEI. V lost 4 bases to trimming and J lost 5 bases; unmatched junction nucleotides: 9. The length of the CDR3 is 15 residues. The CDR3, as DNA: TGTGCCAGCAGTGTTTTGGGGACAGGGTATGACGAGCAGTACTTC. As protein: CASSVLGTGYDEQYF. Using reference TRBV2 and TRBJ2-7 for the parts outside the CDR3, the full variable domain is EPEVTQTPSHQVTQMGQEVILRCVPISNHLYFYWYRQILGQKVEFLVSFYNNEISEKSEIFDDQFSVERPDGSNFTLKIRSTKLEDSAMYFCASSVLGTGYDEQYFGPGTRLTVT.

The J gene is TRBJ2-7, the V gene TRBV5-4; possibly TRBD1 for D (6 bases). The CDR3 extends over 17 amino acids. The germline V gene encodes CDR1 SGHNT and CDR2 YYREEE (reference sequence). Between the trimmed V and J ends, which lost 2 bases and 0 bases, there was a span of 18 bases. As DNA, the CDR3 is TGTGCCAGCAGCTTCTATCCGGCAGGGGTCAGCTCCTACGAGCAGTACTTC. This gives the protein CASSFYPAGVSSYEQYF.

The genes are TRBV10-3 and TRBJ2-2, with 11 bases fitting TRBD2. There are 16 residues in the CDR3. Germline lookup yields CDR1 ENHRY and CDR2 SYGVKD. The V and J ends lost 4 bases and 4 bases, in that order; junction bases with no gene match: 5. In DNA, the CDR3 is TGTGCCATCAGTGGGCGACTAGCGGGAACCACCGGGGAGCTGTTTTTT. Protein product: CAISGRLAGTTGELFF.

V and J are TRBV10-3 and TRBJ2-1, with TRBD2 identical over 7 bases. Germline V gives CDR1 ENHRY, CDR2 SYGVKD. This CDR3 has 16 residues. V was clipped by 2 bases and J by 5 bases; unmatched bases: 9. The CDR3 sequence is CAISERGGDYHNEQFF. The DNA for the CDR3 is TGTGCCATCAGTGAGCGGGGTGGGGACTATCACAATGAGCAGTTCTTC.

The CDR3 DNA reads TGTGCCAGCAGTGAAGCGAGGGGGTCGCGTGGCGAGCAGTACTTC. Its protein is CASSEARGSRGEQYF. The chain carries TRBV6-1 and TRBJ2-7, with a possible D match to TRBD1 (6 bases). Germline V gene sequence: CDR1 MNHNS, CDR2 SASEGT. Trimming removed 0 bases from V and 6 bases from J, with 15 bases in between. The CDR3 has 15 amino acids.

CDR3 DNA: TGCGCCAGCACGGGGGGGGCTCCGACCTACGAGCAGTACTTC. This codes for CASTGGAPTYEQYF. This sequence joins TRBV5-1 and TRBJ2-7; the match to TRBD2 covers 8 bases. This CDR3 region has 14 residues. Germline trimming cut 6 bases from V and 2 bases from J; bases unmatched to any gene: 7. Germline CDR1 is SGHRS and CDR2 is YFSETQ.

This rearrangement joins TRBV7-2 to TRBJ1-5; no definite D call. The CDR3 length is 15 residues. Germline values: CDR1 SGHTA, CDR2 FQGNSA. Between the trimmed V and J ends, which lost 6 bases and 1 base, there was a span of 13 bases. The CDR3 is CASSPTTTSNQPQHF. In DNA, the CDR3 is TGTGCCAGCAGTCCAACCACAACAAGCAATCAGCCCCAGCATTTT.

The rearrangement joins TRBV11-3 to TRBJ2-3; unclear D gene. Germline V gene sequence: CDR1 SGHNT, CDR2 YENEEA. CDR3 size: 12 residues. Trimming removed 3 bases from V and 5 bases from J, with 6 bases in between. CDR3 in DNA: TGTGCCAGCAGCTTGGTCGGAGATACGCAGTATTTT. Translating gives CASSLVGDTQYF.

The chain uses TRBV6-5 and TRBJ1-1; TRBD1 matches 10 bases. CDR3 length equals 13 residues. CDR1 MNHEY and CDR2 SVGAGI come from the germline V gene. V was clipped by 7 bases and J by 5 bases; unmatched bases: 4. CDR3: CASTRQGATEAFF. Here the CDR3 DNA reads TGTGCCAGCACCCGACAGGGGGCTACTGAAGCTTTCTTT.

This chain connects TRBV7-9 to TRBJ2-7; TRBD2 aligns across 7 bases. CDR1 is SEHNR and CDR2 is FQNEAQ in the germline V gene (reference sequence). The trim removed 8 bases at V and 3 bases at J, leaving 7 bases unmatched. The length of the CDR3 is 13 residues. CDR3 sequence: CASRGGSHYEQYF. In DNA form, the CDR3 reads TGTGCCAGCCGCGGCGGGAGCCACTACGAGCAGTACTTC.

In nucleotides, the CDR3 is TGTGCCAGCAGGATGGACTTGCAAGAGACCCAGTACTTC. This encodes CASRMDLQETQYF. The rearrangement joins TRBV2 to TRBJ2-5; the D gene is possibly TRBD2 (5 bases). The CDR3 spans 13 residues. The V gene's germline CDR1 is SNHLY and CDR2 FYNNEI. V lost 6 bases and J 2 bases, leaving 10 bases between the germline ends.

The chain couples TRBV18 to TRBJ1-4, with TRBD1 matching over 9 bases. The CDR3 is 16 residues long. V lost 6 bases to trimming and J lost 4 bases; unmatched junction nucleotides: 9. Germline CDR1 is KGHSH and CDR2 is LQKENI. The CDR3 DNA reads as TGTGCCAGCTCCCCAGCTGGGACAGGGATTAATGAAAAACTGTTTTTT. It codes for CASSPAGTGINEKLFF.

This chain connects TRBV27 to TRBJ1-5; 7 bases fit TRBD1. Per the germline V gene, CDR1 is MNHEY and CDR2 is SMNVEV (reference sequence). The CDR3 consists of 14 residues. V shed 5 bases and J 8 bases; nucleotides not matched to a gene: 9. Written as DNA, the CDR3 is TGTGCCAGCAGTCCGCAGGGGGGTTGGGAGCCCCAGCATTTT. Its protein is CASSPQGGWEPQHF.